This is a list of T cell receptor beta chains from one sample in a study of beta chain bispecific antibodies for T cell cancers. TCRdb re-called the 5' RACE reads through MiXCR, storing one row per CDR3 protein. The table shows about 17,000 distinct CDR3 sequences, with about 2.2% occurring only once. These receptors' targets are unknown. The sequenced sample was healthy donor T cells cultured with leukemia cells. Source of these receptors: a human donor in good health. Some clones in this sample may be carry-over from other donors' samples. The CDR3 runs from the conserved cysteine through the conserved F or W. Each record gives: D gene, V gene, clone size, CDR3 length, J gene, CDR3 protein, CDR3 DNA. D genes are given only for firm matches. Size is stated as how often the clone was seen (once, few, many) or a class if it is expanded.

TRBD1	TRBV27	few	14	TRBJ1-1	CASSNDRGHTEPFF	TGTGCCAGCAGTAACGACAGGGGTCACACTGAACCTTTCTTT
-	TRBV25-1	medium-sized	13	TRBJ1-2	CASSAGTHYGYTF	TGTGCCAGCAGTGCGGGGACCCACTATGGCTACACCTTC
-	TRBV5-1	medium-sized	14	TRBJ2-3	CASSLGGTTDTQYF	TGCGCCAGCAGCTTGGGCGGAACCACAGATACGCAGTATTTT
TRBD2	TRBV7-3	many	15	TRBJ2-2	CASSPGLAGIGELFF	TGTGCCAGCAGCCCGGGACTAGCGGGAATCGGGGAGCTGTTTTTT
-	TRBV9	many	15	TRBJ1-4	CASSVGVVGGEKLFF	TGTGCCAGCAGCGTAGGTGTCGTGGGGGGTGAAAAACTGTTTTTT
-	TRBV20-1	many	13	TRBJ2-5	CSAREQGQETQYF	TGCAGTGCTAGAGAACAGGGCCAAGAGACCCAGTACTTC
-	TRBV12-3/TRBV12-4	many	12	TRBJ2-1	CASSRASHEQFF	TGTGCCAGCAGCCGGGCGAGTCATGAGCAGTTCTTC
-	TRBV19	many	15	TRBJ2-1	CASSIDGGFYNEQFF	TGTGCCAGTAGTATTGATGGGGGGTTCTACAATGAGCAGTTCTTC
TRBD1	TRBV5-1	many	17	TRBJ2-2	CASSTTGGTTSSGELFF	TGCGCCAGCAGCACCACAGGGGGGACAACCTCCAGTGGGGAGCTGTTTTTT
TRBD1	TRBV5-1	many	15	TRBJ2-7	CARRLPQGATGEQYF	TGCGCCAGGCGACTTCCCCAGGGGGCGACGGGCGAGCAGTACTTC
-	TRBV25-1	many	14	TRBJ1-4	CASSEARPNEKLFF	TGTGCCAGCAGTGAGGCCCGCCCTAATGAAAAACTGTTTTTT
-	TRBV27	many	15	TRBJ1-6	CASSLMEGYNSPLHF	TGTGCCAGCAGTTTAATGGAGGGCTATAATTCACCCCTCCACTTT
-	TRBV10-3	many	12	TRBJ2-7	CAISGETYEQYF	TGTGCCATCAGTGGGGAGACCTACGAGCAGTACTTC
TRBD1	TRBV7-6	many	15	TRBJ2-1	CASSPTGGSHNEQFF	TGTGCCAGCAGCCCGACAGGGGGGTCCCACAATGAGCAGTTCTTC
-	TRBV19	many	15	TRBJ2-1	CASSIVQGPYNEQFF	TGTGCCAGTAGTATCGTACAGGGTCCCTACAATGAGCAGTTCTTC